This section outlines one TCR beta chain sequence together with its context. This record comes from a study of technical replicates of blood from a few donors. The CDR3 is 15 amino acids. In germline, CDR1 is SGDLS, CDR2 YYNGEE. Trimming shortened V by 0 bases and J by 1 base, and 7 bases separated the two germline ends. Produced via immunoSEQ multiplex PCR; TCRdb's table is partial and in-frame only. The data show 64,000 or so clones, 70% to 90% seen once. Sequencing was performed on PBMCs. The rearrangement uses TRBV9 and TRBJ2-2, with D maybe TRBD1 (5 bases). The receptor comes from a human donor in good health. Some clones in this sample may be carry-over from other donors' samples. CDR3 sequence (DNA): TGTGCCAGCAGCGTAGTAGGACAGAACACCGGGGAGCTGTTTTTT. This sequence encodes CASSVVGQNTGELFF.